Listed below are T cell receptor beta chains from one sample, sequenced in a study of OX40 agonist ivuxolimab in advanced cancers. This table comes from immunoSEQ multiplex PCR, and its TCRdb copy is limited to in-frame clones, with some not included. The table has about 18,000 clones, more than 60% seen once. Here the sequenced sample was CD4+ or CD8+ T cells sorted from blood, taken in a trial of the OX40 agonist ivuxolimab. The receptor set was obtained from an adult with an advanced solid tumor such as melanoma, head and neck, liver or kidney cancer. Both conserved end residues are part of each CDR3. A D gene is named only where the DNA matches it firmly. Size is omitted from some rows. Given values are once, few, many or a class for expanded clones.

D gene	CDR3 length	V gene	clone size	J gene	CDR3 protein	CDR3 DNA
NA	15	TRBV6-5	NA	TRBJ2-1	CASSYGEGIRDEQFF	TGTGCCAGCAGTTACGGAGAGGGGATACGTGATGAGCAGTTCTTC
TRBD2	16	TRBV27	medium-sized	TRBJ2-1	CASSPTSGRSHDEQFF	TGTGCCAGCAGCCCTACTAGCGGGAGGTCACACGATGAGCAGTTCTTC
NA	18	TRBV4-3	NA	TRBJ1-1	CASSQDHRTVGPGTEAFF	TGCGCCAGCAGCCAAGATCACAGGACAGTCGGTCCGGGCACTGAAGCTTTCTTT
TRBD2	16	TRBV27	once	TRBJ2-2	CASSYSAGGLTGELFF	TGTGCCAGCAGTTATTCAGCGGGAGGACTTACCGGGGAGCTGTTTTTT
NA	15	TRBV7-3	NA	TRBJ1-2	CASRPYDSLIYGYTF	TGTGCCAGCAGACCTTATGACAGCTTGATCTATGGCTACACCTTC
TRBD2	18	TRBV28	few	TRBJ2-5	CASSSRKSSGSWLETQYF	TGTGCCAGCAGTTCCAGAAAAAGTAGCGGGAGTTGGCTGGAGACCCAGTACTTC
TRBD2	18	TRBV5-4	NA	TRBJ2-2	CASTTHRREAGMGGELFF	TGTGCCAGCACCACCCACCGGCGGGAGGCTGGGATGGGCGGGGAGCTGTTTTTT
NA	12	TRBV6-5	few	TRBJ2-7	CASSPPNYEQYF	TGTGCCAGCAGCCCCCCCAACTACGAGCAGTACTTC
NA	14	TRBV13	NA	TRBJ1-4	CASSLDGTNEKLFF	TGTGCCAGCAGCTTAGATGGAACTAATGAAAAACTGTTTTTT
NA	14	TRBV9	NA	TRBJ1-1	CASSVAVLNTEAFF	TGTGCCAGCAGCGTAGCAGTACTGAACACTGAAGCTTTCTTT